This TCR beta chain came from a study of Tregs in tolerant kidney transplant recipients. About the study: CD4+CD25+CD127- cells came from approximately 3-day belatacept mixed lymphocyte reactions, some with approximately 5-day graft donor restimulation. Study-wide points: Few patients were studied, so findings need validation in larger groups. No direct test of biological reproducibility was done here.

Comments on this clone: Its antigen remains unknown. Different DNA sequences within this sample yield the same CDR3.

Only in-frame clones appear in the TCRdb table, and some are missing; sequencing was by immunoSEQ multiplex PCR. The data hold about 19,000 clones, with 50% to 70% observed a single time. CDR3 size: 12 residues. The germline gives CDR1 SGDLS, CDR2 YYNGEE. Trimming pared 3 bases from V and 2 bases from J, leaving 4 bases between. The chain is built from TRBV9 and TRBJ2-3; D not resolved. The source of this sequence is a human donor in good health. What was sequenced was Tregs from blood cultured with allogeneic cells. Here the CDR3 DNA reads TGTGCCAGCAGCGCCTACACAGATACGCAGTATTTT. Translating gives CASSAYTDTQYF.